This T cell receptor (beta chain) was sequenced for a study of blood T cell dynamics during melanoma immunotherapy. The time point here: pre-treatment baseline. Trimming stripped 4 bases from V and 4 bases from J, with 16 bases between. CDR1 and CDR2 (germline): SGHAT, FQNNGV. The CDR3 runs to 15 residues. TCRdb's table, derived via immunoSEQ multiplex PCR, lists solely in-frame clones and lacks some. Of roughly 14,000 clones listed, about nine tenths were seen once; the top ten hold 5.5% to 7.5%. Here the sequenced sample was blood, taken from a patient treated with checkpoint blockade. The source is a human donor with melanoma. The chain employs TRBV11-2 and TRBJ1-2, with D tentatively TRBD1 (6 bases). CDR3 protein: CASSSTTGTIYGYTF. For the CDR3, the DNA is TGTGCCAGCAGCTCTACCACCGGGACAATCTATGGCTACACCTTC.